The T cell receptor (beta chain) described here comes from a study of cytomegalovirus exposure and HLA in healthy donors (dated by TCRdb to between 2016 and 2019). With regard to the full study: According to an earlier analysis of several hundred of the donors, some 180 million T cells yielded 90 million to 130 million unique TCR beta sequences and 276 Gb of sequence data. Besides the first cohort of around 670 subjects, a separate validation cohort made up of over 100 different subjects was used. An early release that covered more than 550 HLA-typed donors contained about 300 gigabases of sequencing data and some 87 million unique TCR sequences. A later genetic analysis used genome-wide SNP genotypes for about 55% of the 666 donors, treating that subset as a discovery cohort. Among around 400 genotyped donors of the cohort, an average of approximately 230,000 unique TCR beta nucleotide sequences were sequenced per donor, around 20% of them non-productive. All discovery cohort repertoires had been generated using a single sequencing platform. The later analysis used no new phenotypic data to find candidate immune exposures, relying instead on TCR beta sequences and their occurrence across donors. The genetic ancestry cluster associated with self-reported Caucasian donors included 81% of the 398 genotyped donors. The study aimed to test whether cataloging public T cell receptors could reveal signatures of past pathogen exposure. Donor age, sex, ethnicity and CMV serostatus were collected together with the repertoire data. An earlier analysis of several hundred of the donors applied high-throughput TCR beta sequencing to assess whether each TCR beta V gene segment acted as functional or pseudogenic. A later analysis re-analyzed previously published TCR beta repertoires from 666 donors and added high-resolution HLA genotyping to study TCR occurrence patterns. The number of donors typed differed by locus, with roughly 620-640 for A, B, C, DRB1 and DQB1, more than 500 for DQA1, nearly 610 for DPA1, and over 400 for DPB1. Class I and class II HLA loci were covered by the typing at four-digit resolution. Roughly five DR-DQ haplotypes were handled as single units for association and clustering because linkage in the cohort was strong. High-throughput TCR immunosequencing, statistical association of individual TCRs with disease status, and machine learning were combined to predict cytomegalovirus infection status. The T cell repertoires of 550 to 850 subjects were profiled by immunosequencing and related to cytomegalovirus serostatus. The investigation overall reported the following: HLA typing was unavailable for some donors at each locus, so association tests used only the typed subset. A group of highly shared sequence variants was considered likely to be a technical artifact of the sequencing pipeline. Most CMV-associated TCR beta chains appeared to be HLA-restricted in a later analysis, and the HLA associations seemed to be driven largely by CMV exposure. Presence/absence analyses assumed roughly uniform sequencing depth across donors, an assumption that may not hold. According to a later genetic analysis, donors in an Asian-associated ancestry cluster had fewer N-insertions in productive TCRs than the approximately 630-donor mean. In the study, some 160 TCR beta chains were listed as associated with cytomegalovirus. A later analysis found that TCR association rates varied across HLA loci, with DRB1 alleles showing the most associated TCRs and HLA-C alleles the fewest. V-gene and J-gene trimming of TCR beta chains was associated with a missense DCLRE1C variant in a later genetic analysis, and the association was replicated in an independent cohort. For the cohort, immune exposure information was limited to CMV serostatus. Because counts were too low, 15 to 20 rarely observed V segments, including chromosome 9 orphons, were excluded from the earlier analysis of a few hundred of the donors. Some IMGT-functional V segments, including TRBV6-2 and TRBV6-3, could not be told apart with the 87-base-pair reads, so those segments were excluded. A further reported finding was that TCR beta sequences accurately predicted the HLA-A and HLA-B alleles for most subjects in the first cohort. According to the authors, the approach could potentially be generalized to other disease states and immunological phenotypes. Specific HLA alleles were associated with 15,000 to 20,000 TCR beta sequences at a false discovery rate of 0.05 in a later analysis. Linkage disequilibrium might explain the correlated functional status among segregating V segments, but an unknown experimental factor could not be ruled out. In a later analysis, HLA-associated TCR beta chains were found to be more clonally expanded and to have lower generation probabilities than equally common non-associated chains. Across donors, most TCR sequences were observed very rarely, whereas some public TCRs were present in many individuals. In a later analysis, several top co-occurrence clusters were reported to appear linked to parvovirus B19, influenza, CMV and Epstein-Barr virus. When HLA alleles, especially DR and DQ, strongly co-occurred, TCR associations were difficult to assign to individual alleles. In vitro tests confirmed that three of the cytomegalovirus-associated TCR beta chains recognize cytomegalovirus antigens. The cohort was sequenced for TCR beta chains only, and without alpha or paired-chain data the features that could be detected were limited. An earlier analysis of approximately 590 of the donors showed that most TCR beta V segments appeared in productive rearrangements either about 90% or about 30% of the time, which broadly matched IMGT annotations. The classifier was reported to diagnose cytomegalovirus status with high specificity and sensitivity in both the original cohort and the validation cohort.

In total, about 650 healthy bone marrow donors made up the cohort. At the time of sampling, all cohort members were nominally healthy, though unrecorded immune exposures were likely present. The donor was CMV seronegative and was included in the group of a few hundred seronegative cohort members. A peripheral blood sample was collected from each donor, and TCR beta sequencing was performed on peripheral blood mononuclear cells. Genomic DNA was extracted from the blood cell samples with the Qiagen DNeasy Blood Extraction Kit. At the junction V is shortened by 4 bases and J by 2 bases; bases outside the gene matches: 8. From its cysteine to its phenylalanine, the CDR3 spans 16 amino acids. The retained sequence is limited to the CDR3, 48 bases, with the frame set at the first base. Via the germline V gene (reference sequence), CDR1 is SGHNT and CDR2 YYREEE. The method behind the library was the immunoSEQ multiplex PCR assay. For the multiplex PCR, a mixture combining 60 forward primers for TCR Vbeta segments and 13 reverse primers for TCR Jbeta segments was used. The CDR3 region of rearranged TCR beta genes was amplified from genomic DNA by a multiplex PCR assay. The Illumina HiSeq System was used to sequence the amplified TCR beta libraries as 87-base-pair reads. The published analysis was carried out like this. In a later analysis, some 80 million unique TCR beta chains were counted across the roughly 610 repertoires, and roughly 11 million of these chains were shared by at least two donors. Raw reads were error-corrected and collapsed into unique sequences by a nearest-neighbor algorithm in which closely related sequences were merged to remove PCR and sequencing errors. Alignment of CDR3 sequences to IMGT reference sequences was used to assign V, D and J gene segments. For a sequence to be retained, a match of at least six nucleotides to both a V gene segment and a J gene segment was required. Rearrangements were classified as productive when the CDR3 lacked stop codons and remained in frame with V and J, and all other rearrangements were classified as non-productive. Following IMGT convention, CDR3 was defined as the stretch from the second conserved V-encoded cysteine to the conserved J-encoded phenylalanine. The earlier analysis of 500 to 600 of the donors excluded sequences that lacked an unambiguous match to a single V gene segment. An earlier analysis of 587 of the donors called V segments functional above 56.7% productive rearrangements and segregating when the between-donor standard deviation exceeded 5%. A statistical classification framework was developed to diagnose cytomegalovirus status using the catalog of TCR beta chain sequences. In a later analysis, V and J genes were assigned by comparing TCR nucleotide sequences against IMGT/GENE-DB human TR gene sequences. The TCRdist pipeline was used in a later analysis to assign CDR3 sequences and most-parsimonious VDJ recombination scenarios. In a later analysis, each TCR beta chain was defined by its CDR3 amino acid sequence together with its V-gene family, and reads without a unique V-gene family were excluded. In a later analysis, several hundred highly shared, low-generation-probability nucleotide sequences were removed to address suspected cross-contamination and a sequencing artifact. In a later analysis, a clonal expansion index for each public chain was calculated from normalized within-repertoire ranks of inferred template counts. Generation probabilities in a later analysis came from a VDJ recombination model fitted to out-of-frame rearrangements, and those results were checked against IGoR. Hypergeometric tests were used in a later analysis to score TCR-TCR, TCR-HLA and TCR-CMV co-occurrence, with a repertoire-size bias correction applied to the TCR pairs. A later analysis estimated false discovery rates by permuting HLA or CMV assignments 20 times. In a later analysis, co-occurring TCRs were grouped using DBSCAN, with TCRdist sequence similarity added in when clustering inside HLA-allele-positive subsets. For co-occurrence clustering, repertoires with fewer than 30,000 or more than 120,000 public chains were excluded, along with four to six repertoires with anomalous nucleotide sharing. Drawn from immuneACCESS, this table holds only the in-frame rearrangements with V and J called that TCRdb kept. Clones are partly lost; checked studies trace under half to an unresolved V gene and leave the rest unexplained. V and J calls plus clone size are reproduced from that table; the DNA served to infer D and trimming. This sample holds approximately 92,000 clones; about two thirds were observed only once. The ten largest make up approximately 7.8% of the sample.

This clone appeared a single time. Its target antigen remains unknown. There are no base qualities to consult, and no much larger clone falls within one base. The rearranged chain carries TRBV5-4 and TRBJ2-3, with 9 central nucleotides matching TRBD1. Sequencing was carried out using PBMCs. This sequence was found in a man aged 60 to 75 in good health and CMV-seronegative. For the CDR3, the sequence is CASSVGTGLVTDTQYF. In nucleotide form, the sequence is TGTGCCAGCAGCGTTGGGACAGGGCTAGTCACAGATACGCAGTATTTT.